Below, 8 T cell receptor beta chains from the same sample are listed, as sequenced in a study of blood T cell repertoires in COVID-19. This table comes from immunoSEQ multiplex PCR, and its TCRdb copy is limited to in-frame clones, with some not included. The table lists tens of thousands of clones, about 91% of them singletons. The sequenced sample was peripheral blood. The receptor source for this set is a human donor with active COVID-19. The donor label of this sample is uncertain.

This clone came up once. The rearrangement joins TRBV7-9 to TRBJ2-1; 8 bases fit TRBD2. The V segment lost 2 bases and the J segment 3 bases; nucleotides outside the gene matches: 3. Per germline, CDR1 SEHNR and CDR2 FQNEAQ (reference sequence). The CDR3 spans 15 residues. The CDR3 sequence is CASSLKLADYNEQFF. CDR3 nucleotide sequence: TGTGCCAGCAGCTTAAAACTAGCGGACTACAATGAGCAGTTCTTC.

The gene calls are TRBV19 and TRBJ2-1; D gene unclear. From germline, CDR1 is LNHDA and CDR2 SQIVND (reference sequence). The CDR3 contains 13 residues. The V end lost 5 bases, the J end lost 6 bases, and 11 bases lay between the germline ends. CDR3 nucleotide sequence: TGTGCCAGTAGTGACACAGTCGGCAATGAGCAGTTCTTC. Amino acid sequence: CASSDTVGNEQFF.

This rearrangement joins TRBV24-1 to TRBJ2-3, with 13 bases that match TRBD2. J gave up 3 bases and V 4 bases, and 3 bases lay outside the gene matches. The V gene's germline CDR1 is KGHDR and CDR2 SFDVKD. This CDR3 is 16 amino acids long. The CDR3 coding sequence is TGTGCCACCAGTGACGCGGGACTAGCGGGAACAGATACGCAGTATTTT. It specifies CATSDAGLAGTDTQYF.

This sequence joins TRBV19 and TRBJ2-5, with 11 positions matching TRBD2. The CDR3 totals 15 residues. Germline V gives CDR1 LNHDA, CDR2 SQIVND (reference sequence). The trim removed 1 base at V and 2 bases at J, leaving 0 bases unmatched. In DNA form, the CDR3 reads TGTGCCAGTAGTATAGGACTAGCGGGACAAGAGACCCAGTACTTC. It is translated as CASSIGLAGQETQYF.

This chain joins TRBV5-1 and TRBJ2-3; TRBD2 aligns across 8 bases. The CDR3 covers 15 residues. J gave up 3 bases and V 4 bases, and 7 bases lay outside the gene matches. Germline V gene data show CDR1 as SGHRS and CDR2 as YFSETQ. For the CDR3, the DNA is TGCGCCAGCAGCCGAGCGGGAGAAAGAACAGATACGCAGTATTTT. This gives the protein CASSRAGERTDTQYF.

The chain is built from TRBV7-2 and TRBJ1-5; 9 nucleotides agree with TRBD1. CDR1 SGHTA and CDR2 FQGNSA come from the germline V gene. The ends lost 1 base at V and 6 bases at J; junction bases unmatched: 4. This CDR3 is built from 15 residues. The CDR3 DNA sequence: TGTGCCAGCAGCTTAGGGGGACAGGGCGCTCAGCCCCAGCATTTT. It yields the protein CASSLGGQGAQPQHF.

The chain has TRBV4-3 and TRBJ2-3, with D possibly TRBD2 on 6 matching bases. CDR3 length equals 14 residues. Germline V lookup: CDR1 LGHNA, CDR2 YSLEER. Deletions cut 1 base from V and 4 bases from J, with 9 bases between. DNA of the CDR3: TGCGCCAGCAGCCAAGTAGGAGGGCCAGATACGCAGTATTTT. Translating it yields CASSQVGGPDTQYF.

The V call is TRBV28, the J call TRBJ1-6; possibly TRBD1 for D (5 bases). Trimming left V 7 bases short and J 0 bases short, with 13 bases between. Germline V gene lookup returns CDR1 MDHEN and CDR2 SYDVKM. This CDR3 is built from 16 residues. This chain's CDR3 is CASTLGGSSYNSPLHF. CDR3 sequence (DNA): TGTGCCAGCACCTTGGGGGGTAGCTCCTATAATTCACCCCTCCACTTT.